The next 31 T cell receptor beta chains were all read from a single sample in a study of CD8+ T cells in alopecia areata. As for treatment: oral pan-JAK inhibitor, 5-10 mg twice daily. The sequencing template was cDNA reverse transcribed from extracted RNA. The assay was immunoSEQ multiplex PCR, and TCRdb's table has in-frame clones only and misses some. Here the sample spans about 120,000 clones, about 50% being singletons. The input for sequencing was CD4+ T cells sorted from blood, taken at week 4, from a patient treated with tofacitinib. The receptors here all came from a human donor with alopecia areata.

This sequence joins TRBV30 and TRBJ2-1; 10 positions match TRBD2. This CDR3 is built from 16 residues. Per the germline V gene, CDR1 is GTSNPN and CDR2 is SVGIG (reference sequence). The ends lost 5 bases at V and 9 bases at J; junction bases unmatched: 16. The CDR3 nucleotides read TGTGCCTGGCTCCCACGGGGGAGCGGGGGGGGCCTTGAGCAGTTCTTC. Translating gives CAWLPRGSGGGLEQFF.

The chain is built from TRBV30 and TRBJ1-2, with D uncertain. Per germline, CDR1 GTSNPN and CDR2 SVGIG (reference sequence). The germline V and J ends were trimmed by 2 bases and 0 bases, with 7 bases remaining between them. The CDR3 has 13 amino acids. CDR3 protein: CAWSIGANYGYTF. The CDR3 DNA sequence: TGTGCCTGGAGTATCGGGGCTAACTATGGCTACACCTTC.

The chain links TRBV7-2 to TRBJ2-1; D is possibly TRBD2 (5 bases). CDR1 SGHTA and CDR2 FQGNSA come from the germline V gene. V was shortened by 5 bases and J by 3 bases, with 8 bases between the two germline ends. The CDR3 loop spans 13 amino acids. This CDR3 is CASSTGVYNEQFF. DNA for the CDR3: TGTGCCAGCAGCACCGGGGTCTACAATGAGCAGTTCTTC.

The chain combines TRBV6-5 with TRBJ1-2; D gene ambiguous. The CDR3 has 12 amino acids. Germline CDR1 reads MNHEY; CDR2 reads SVGAGI. V dropped 5 bases and J dropped 8 bases, with 12 bases sitting between them. In nucleotides, the CDR3 is TGTGCCAGCAGTCCCGTTGCGGGCGGCTACACCTTC. Residues: CASSPVAGGYTF.

The rearrangement uses TRBV6-6 and TRBJ2-7; 10 bases agree with TRBD2. This CDR3 has 15 residues. Germline lookup yields CDR1 MNHNY and CDR2 SVGAGI (reference sequence). V gave up 2 bases and J gave up 3 bases; unmatched junction bases: 4. The CDR3 loop is CASSYPSGSRYEQYF. CDR3 sequence (DNA): TGTGCCAGCAGTTACCCTAGCGGGAGCCGCTACGAGCAGTACTTC.

This sequence joins TRBV29-1 and TRBJ2-5; 9 nucleotides align to TRBD1. The V segment lost 0 bases and the J segment 3 bases; nucleotides outside the gene matches: 11. Germline V CDR1 and CDR2: SQVTM, ANQGSEA. The CDR3 consists of 17 residues. CDR3 residues: CSVEDLEGQGKKETQYF. The CDR3 nucleotides read TGCAGCGTTGAAGATCTAGAGGGACAGGGTAAAAAAGAGACCCAGTACTTC.

The chain couples TRBV9 to TRBJ2-5; D unresolved. Germline V gene sequence: CDR1 SGDLS, CDR2 YYNGEE. The CDR3 extends over 13 amino acids. V was clipped by 3 bases and J by 5 bases, with 11 bases between them. The CDR3 nucleotides read TGTGCCAGCAGCGCTGACCCCATGGAGACCCAGTACTTC. Protein: CASSADPMETQYF.

This clone occurred once. DNA of the CDR3: TGTGCCAGCAGACTAGCGGGAGCGGGCACAGATACGCAGTATTTT. Amino acids: CASRLAGAGTDTQYF. The chain uses TRBV6-1 and TRBJ2-3; 11 positions agree with TRBD2. V gave up 6 bases and J gave up 1 base; unmatched junction bases: 3. Germline CDR1 reads MNHNS; CDR2 reads SASEGT. This CDR3 comprises 15 residues.

The chain recombines TRBV7-3 with TRBJ2-1, with 7 bases matching TRBD2. Germline CDR1 SGHTA, CDR2 FQGTGA. The ends lost 6 bases at V and 4 bases at J; junction bases unmatched: 9. The CDR3 loop spans 15 amino acids. CDR3 residues: CASSSGLGPYNEQFF. CDR3 bases: TGTGCCAGCAGTTCTGGACTAGGTCCTTACAATGAGCAGTTCTTC.

The chain has TRBV14 and TRBJ1-2, with D uncertain. In germline, CDR1 is SGHDN, CDR2 FVKESK. CDR3 length: 15 amino acids. V was trimmed by 0 bases and J by 5 bases, leaving 13 bases between them. CDR3 loop: CASSQDLSRLYGYTF. For the CDR3, the DNA is TGTGCCAGCAGCCAAGATTTGTCACGGCTATATGGCTACACCTTC.

The chain joins TRBV11-3 to TRBJ2-2; D is ambiguous. Germline V gives CDR1 SGHNT, CDR2 YENEEA. Trimming removed 3 bases from V and 7 bases from J, with 6 bases in between. CDR3 length: 12 residues. The CDR3 sequence: CASSLSDGELFF. The CDR3 nucleotides are TGTGCCAGCAGCTTGAGTGACGGGGAGCTGTTTTTT.

Here the CDR3 reads CASSSPTGLNEKLFF. CDR3 nucleotide sequence: TGTGCCAGCAGCTCACCGACAGGCCTTAATGAAAAACTGTTTTTT. J is TRBJ1-4 and V is TRBV5-6, with D maybe TRBD1 (6 bases). Germline V gene sequence: CDR1 SGHDT, CDR2 YYEEEE. V was pared by 3 bases and J by 4 bases, with 13 bases between. The CDR3 consists of 15 residues.

The genes are TRBV29-1 and TRBJ2-7; tentative D call: TRBD2 (5 bases). Germline V lookup: CDR1 SQVTM, CDR2 ANQGSEA. There are 13 residues in the CDR3. V was trimmed by 6 bases and J by 0 bases, leaving 12 bases between them. The CDR3 DNA sequence: TGCAGCGTATCAGGAGGAGGCTCCTACGAGCAGTACTTC. It yields the protein CSVSGGGSYEQYF.

V and J are TRBV18 and TRBJ1-2, with D possibly matching TRBD1 (5 bases). The germline CDR1 and CDR2 sequences are KGHSH and LQKENI. This CDR3 has 15 amino acids. V shed 4 bases and J shed 4 bases, with 16 bases lying between them. CDR3 sequence: CASSLGPLEAYGYTF. CDR3 bases: TGTGCCAGCTCACTGGGACCGCTGGAGGCCTATGGCTACACCTTC.

Only a few counts were recorded for this clone. The CDR3 sequence: CAWSVVSTGELFF. CDR3 nucleotide sequence: TGTGCCTGGAGTGTAGTGTCAACCGGGGAGCTGTTTTTT. V and J are TRBV30 and TRBJ2-2; D gene unclear. The ends were cut back, 0 bases at V and 5 bases at J, with 7 bases in the middle. The germline V gene encodes CDR1 GTSNPN and CDR2 SVGIG (reference sequence). This CDR3 has 13 residues.

This sequence joins TRBV29-1 and TRBJ1-1; D not resolved. Germline V gives CDR1 SQVTM, CDR2 ANQGSEA. This CDR3 contains 14 residues. V was pared by 3 bases and J by 0 bases, with 11 bases between. The CDR3 DNA reads as TGCAGCGTTGACACCCGACGGATGAACACTGAAGCTTTCTTT. Amino acids: CSVDTRRMNTEAFF. Full variable domain (rest looked up from reference TRBV29-1 and TRBJ1-1): SAVISQKPSRDICQRGTSLTIQCQVDSQVTMMFWYRQQPGQSLTLIATANQGSEATYESGFVIDKFPISRPNLTFSTLTVSNMSPEDSSIYLCSVDTRRMNTEAFFGQGTRLTVV.

The chain links TRBV10-3 to TRBJ1-2; D might be TRBD1 (6 bases). CDR1 is ENHRY, CDR2 SYGVKD, per germline. CDR3 length equals 13 residues. V shed 10 bases and J shed 2 bases, with 14 bases lying between them. The DNA for the CDR3 is TGTGCCACCCTGGACAGTAGAAACTATGGCTACACCTTC. Translating it yields CATLDSRNYGYTF.

The CDR3 region has the DNA TGTGCCAGCAGTTCCGGGACAGGGTACTCCTACGAGCAGTACTTC. This sequence encodes CASSSGTGYSYEQYF. V and J are TRBV6-1 and TRBJ2-7; 9 bases match TRBD1. Unmatched junction bases numbered 5, after V lost 5 bases and J lost 0 bases. This CDR3 comprises 15 residues. The germline V gene has CDR1 MNHNS and CDR2 SASEGT.

The chain employs TRBV7-9 and TRBJ1-2; D is unresolved. The CDR3 has 13 amino acids. Between the trimmed V and J ends, which lost 2 bases and 0 bases, there was a span of 4 bases. Looked up from germline, CDR1 is SEHNR and CDR2 is FQNEAQ (reference sequence). As DNA, the CDR3 is TGTGCCAGCAGCTTAATGCCTAACTATGGCTACACCTTC. Amino acid sequence: CASSLMPNYGYTF. The whole variable domain, remainder taken from reference TRBV7-9 and TRBJ1-2, is DTGVSQNPRHKITKRGQNVTFRCDPISEHNRLYWYRQTLGQGPEFLTYFQNEAQLEKSRLLSDRFSAERPKGSFSTLEIQRTEQGDSAMYLCASSLMPNYGYTFGSGTRLTVV.

The V call is TRBV7-9, the J call TRBJ1-5; TRBD1 matches at 11 bases. Germline trimming cut 5 bases from V and 7 bases from J; bases unmatched to any gene: 4. Germline CDR1 is SEHNR and CDR2 is FQNEAQ (reference sequence). This CDR3 has 14 amino acids. The CDR3 here is CASSQGTGGQPQHF. CDR3 bases: TGTGCCAGCAGCCAAGGGACAGGGGGACAGCCCCAGCATTTT. The full variable domain, completed using reference TRBV7-9 and TRBJ1-5, is DTGVSQNPRHKITKRGQNVTFRCDPISEHNRLYWYRQTLGQGPEFLTYFQNEAQLEKSRLLSDRFSAERPKGSFSTLEIQRTEQGDSAMYLCASSQGTGGQPQHFGDGTRLSIL.

This rearrangement joins TRBV6-5 to TRBJ1-2; D gene unclear. Germline values: CDR1 MNHEY, CDR2 SVGAGI. V was pared by 5 bases and J by 3 bases, with 7 bases between. CDR3 length equals 12 residues. CDR3 in DNA: TGTGCCAGCAGTCGTCCAGACTATGGCTACACCTTC. As protein: CASSRPDYGYTF.

The chain employs TRBV18 and TRBJ1-1; 11 bases fit TRBD1. CDR1 and CDR2 from the germline V gene are KGHSH and LQKENI. The CDR3 length is 14 residues. Losses at the gene ends were 4 bases for V and 6 bases for J; bases not matched to a gene: 4. CDR3 nucleotides: TGTGCCAGCTCACTGGACAGGGGGCGATCTGAAGCTTTCTTT. Translation gives CASSLDRGRSEAFF.

This clone was seen many times. The chain employs TRBV7-9 and TRBJ1-1, with D maybe TRBD1 (5 bases). The V and J ends lost 4 bases and 5 bases respectively, with 17 bases between them. Germline V gene sequence: CDR1 SEHNR, CDR2 FQNEAQ (reference sequence). The CDR3 is 15 residues long. The CDR3 is CASSSSRFGTTEAFF. CDR3 in DNA: TGTGCCAGCAGCTCCTCACGCTTCGGGACGACTGAAGCTTTCTTT. Full variable domain (rest looked up from reference TRBV7-9 and TRBJ1-1): DTGVSQNPRHKITKRGQNVTFRCDPISEHNRLYWYRQTLGQGPEFLTYFQNEAQLEKSRLLSDRFSAERPKGSFSTLEIQRTEQGDSAMYLCASSSSRFGTTEAFFGQGTRLTVV.

In this sample, this clone turned up a few times. This sequence joins TRBV2 and TRBJ2-1; TRBD2 matches 14 bases. Per germline, CDR1 SNHLY and CDR2 FYNNEI. The CDR3 consists of 14 residues. V lost 5 bases and J lost 9; bases outside the gene matches: 3. The CDR3 reads CASSSGLAGGEQFF. DNA of the CDR3: TGTGCCAGCAGTAGCGGACTAGCGGGAGGTGAGCAGTTCTTC.

The chain uses TRBV25-1 and TRBJ2-1; no firm D call. Germline-derived CDR1 and CDR2 are MGHDK and SYGVNS. The CDR3 length is 11 residues. The V end lost 1 base, the J end lost 10 bases, and 5 bases lay between the germline ends. The CDR3 loop is CASSEWGEQFF. CDR3 DNA sequence: TGTGCCAGCAGTGAATGGGGAGAGCAGTTCTTC.

This clone came up a few times. The chain links TRBV4-1 to TRBJ1-1; D is possibly TRBD1 (5 bases). V lost 0 bases, J lost 8 bases, and 16 bases lay in between. This CDR3 has 15 amino acids. Germline lookup yields CDR1 MGHRA and CDR2 YSYEKL. The CDR3 sequence is CASSQDRGDSLEAFF. CDR3 nucleotides: TGCGCCAGCAGCCAAGATCGTGGAGACAGTCTAGAAGCTTTCTTT.

This clone was picked up a small number of times. The V gene is TRBV4-1, the J gene TRBJ2-5, with TRBD2 matching 10 bases. Germline CDR1 and CDR2: MGHRA and YSYEKL. The CDR3 loop spans 18 amino acids. J lost 2 bases, V lost 1 base, and 10 bases had no gene match. CDR3 sequence (DNA): TGCGCCAGCAGCCAAGGGCCTGTTAGCGGGAGGCGTCAAGAGACCCAGTACTTC. Translation: CASSQGPVSGRRQETQYF.

The genes are TRBV29-1 and TRBJ2-3, with a tentative D call TRBD1 (5 bases). CDR3 length equals 15 residues. V lost 6 bases to trimming and J lost 0 bases, with 16 bases between them. In germline, CDR1 is SQVTM, CDR2 ANQGSEA. The chain's CDR3 is CSVSMGQGSTDTQYF. CDR3 DNA: TGCAGCGTCTCGATGGGGCAGGGAAGCACAGATACGCAGTATTTT.

The chain employs TRBV6-5 and TRBJ2-3, with 8 bases lining up with TRBD2. CDR3 length equals 16 residues. The trim removed 3 bases at V and 5 bases at J, leaving 10 bases unmatched. Germline-derived CDR1 and CDR2 are MNHEY and SVGAGI. The CDR3: CASSYRREDRRDTQYF. CDR3 DNA: TGTGCCAGCAGTTATCGGCGGGAGGACAGAAGAGATACGCAGTATTTT.

This clone has just a few counts. The chain links TRBV29-1 to TRBJ2-7; maybe TRBD1 (6 bases). Germline CDR1 and CDR2: SQVTM and ANQGSEA. The V gene lost 7 bases and the J gene lost 2 bases, with 15 bases spanning the gap. The CDR3 is made up of 13 amino acids. The CDR3: CSAGTSKAYEQYF. In DNA form, the CDR3 reads TGCAGCGCCGGGACATCTAAGGCCTACGAGCAGTACTTC.

The chain employs TRBV5-6 and TRBJ1-1; no clear D gene. CDR1 is SGHDT, CDR2 YYEEEE, per germline. The V and J ends lost 0 bases and 3 bases respectively, with 6 bases between them. There are 13 residues in the CDR3. CDR3 sequence: CASSLGIHTEAFF. CDR3 nucleotides: TGTGCCAGCAGCTTGGGTATACACACTGAAGCTTTCTTT.